This entry concerns a single T cell receptor beta chain. Its antigen is not known. The treatment denotes: 19 received Ad26.COV2.S at low or high dose, single or two shots; 5 received placebo; per-sample allocation not given. Day 63 after the first injection of vaccine or placebo was the sampling time. In germline, CDR1 is LGHNA, CDR2 YNFKEQ. This CDR3 region has 16 residues. V lost 0 bases to trimming and J lost 0 bases, with 9 bases between them. The sample comes from a study of Ad26.COV2.S vaccination and SARS-CoV-2 variants. Points from the study as a whole: Reportedly, after vaccination the spike-specific CD8+ and CD4+ T cell responses displayed substantial breadth.

This table comes from immunoSEQ multiplex PCR, and its TCRdb copy is limited to in-frame clones, with some not included. Here the sample spans about 470,000 clones, about nine tenths being singletons. The V call is TRBV4-2, the J call TRBJ1-3, with D tentatively TRBD1 (6 bases). The source material was peripheral blood, sampled in a trial of Ad26.COV2.S vaccine versus placebo. The clonotype originates from a person aged 18-60 years who received the Ad26.COV2.S COVID-19 vaccine or a placebo. The CDR3 loop reads CASSQDPGASGNTIYF. CDR3 in DNA: TGTGCCAGCAGCCAAGATCCAGGGGCCTCTGGAAACACCATATATTTT.